Listed below are T cell receptor beta chains from one sample, sequenced in a study of T cell repertoires in cytomegalovirus infection. MiXCR, run by TCRdb on the reads, gives a single entry per CDR3 protein. The sample contains 900,000 to 950,000 distinct CDR3 sequences, approximately 30% of which appear only once. Antigens for these TCRs are unknown. The material sequenced was cultured CD8+ T cells from PBMCs, taken from culture after CMV antigen stimulation. The receptors derive from a human donor in good health (CMV status not recorded). Some clones in this sample may be carry-over from other donors' samples. Both conserved end residues are part of each CDR3. D genes are given only for firm matches. Expanded clones get a size class; other rows say once, few or many, or leave the size out.

TRBD1	16	few	TRBV10-3	TRBJ1-5	TGTGCCATCAGTGAGTCGGACAGGGGAGGCAATCAGCCCCAGCATTTT	CAISESDRGGNQPQHF
TRBD2	14	few	TRBV9	TRBJ2-1	TGTGCCAGCAGCACTAGCGGGGGGGCCCATGAGCAGTTCTTC	CASSTSGGAHEQFF
-	14	many	TRBV5-4	TRBJ2-7	TGTGCCAGCAGCTTCACGGGGCTCTCCTACGAGCAGTACTTC	CASSFTGLSYEQYF
-	12	-	TRBV6-2/TRBV6-3	TRBJ2-3	TGTGCCAGCAGTTACGACCCCAGAGCGCAGTATTTT	CASSYDPRAQYF
-	13	-	TRBV29-1	TRBJ1-2	TGCAGCGTTCCACTTCAGGGGAAGTCTGGCTACACCTTC	CSVPLQGKSGYTF
TRBD2	15	few	TRBV6-1	TRBJ2-3	TGTGCCTGCCTAGCGGCGAACAAAAGCACAGATACGCAGTATTTT	CACLAANKSTDTQYF
TRBD2	15	-	TRBV6-1	TRBJ2-1	TGTGCCAGCAGGGGACTAGCTGGAGTTTACAATGAGCAGTTCTTC	CASRGLAGVYNEQFF
-	15	few	TRBV12-3/TRBV12-4	TRBJ2-3	TGTGCCAGCAGTTTGGAGGACTCCCGCGGAGATACGCAGTATTTT	CASSLEDSRGDTQYF
TRBD1	15	-	TRBV7-9	TRBJ2-5	TGTGCCAGCAGCTTCACAGGGGACAGGCAAGAGACCCAGTACTTC	CASSFTGDRQETQYF
-	12	-	TRBV6-2/TRBV6-3	TRBJ1-1	TGTGCCAGCAACTGGGGGACCACTGAAGCTTTCTTT	CASNWGTTEAFF
TRBD1	18	-	TRBV7-9	TRBJ2-3	TGTGCCAGCAGCCAATACCCCTTAGGGGACAGGGTGTCAGATACGCAGTATTTT	CASSQYPLGDRVSDTQYF
-	12	few	TRBV7-6	TRBJ1-6	TGTGCCAGCGGGACGCAGAATTCACCCCTCCACTTT	CASGTQNSPLHF
-	13	-	TRBV6-5	TRBJ1-1	TGTGCCAGCAGTTACAGACCGTACACTGAAGCTTTCTTT	CASSYRPYTEAFF
TRBD1	16	few	TRBV20-1	TRBJ1-1	TGCAGTGCCTTCAAGGGGGACAGGGGCCCCGACACTGAAGCTTTCTTT	CSAFKGDRGPDTEAFF
-	15	once	TRBV13	TRBJ1-1	TGTGCCAGCAGCTTAAGGACATCCATGAACACTGAAGCTTTCTTT	CASSLRTSMNTEAFF
-	16	-	TRBV12-3/TRBV12-4	TRBJ2-1	TGTACCAGCAGCTCGAGACTACCGAGCTCCTACAATGAGCAGTTCTTC	CTSSSRLPSSYNEQFF
-	12	-	TRBV9	TRBJ2-3	TGTGCCAGCAGCGTAGGTGGAAATACGCAGTATTTT	CASSVGGNTQYF
-	13	many	TRBV7-8	TRBJ1-5	TGTGCCAGCAGGGAGGATAGCAATCAGCCCCAGCATTTT	CASREDSNQPQHF
-	15	-	TRBV4-1	TRBJ1-1	TGCGCCAGCAGCCAAGATAGACTGTTAGGAACTGAAGCTTTCTTT	CASSQDRLLGTEAFF
TRBD1	15	many	TRBV7-6	TRBJ1-2	TGTGCCAGCAGCTTAGCTGGGGGACAGGAAAGCGGCTACACCTTC	CASSLAGGQESGYTF
-	13	-	TRBV27	TRBJ2-7	TGTGCCAGCAGTTTTGGCAAACGCTACGAGCAGTACTTC	CASSFGKRYEQYF
TRBD1	15	-	TRBV28	TRBJ2-1	TGTGCCACCGGACAGGGGGCAGTGGGGTACAATGAGCAGTTCTTC	CATGQGAVGYNEQFF
TRBD1	17	-	TRBV7-9	TRBJ2-5	TGTGCCAGCAGCCGGGCAGGGGGCGGACAGTTCCAAGAGACCCAGTACTTC	CASSRAGGGQFQETQYF
-	12	few	TRBV6-5	TRBJ1-2	TGTGCCAGCAGTTACTCAGGGGGTGGCTACACCTTC	CASSYSGGGYTF
-	16	few	TRBV13	TRBJ1-6	TGTGCCAGCAGCCTCTTAGAAGGCCGGCTGAATTCACCCCTCCACTTT	CASSLLEGRLNSPLHF
-	15	-	TRBV5-6	TRBJ1-5	TGTGCCAGCAGCCGCCTTCGGGGTTCCAATCAGCCCCAGCATTTT	CASSRLRGSNQPQHF
-	15	many	TRBV15	TRBJ1-5	TGTGCCACCAGCAGAGATCCAGGCCTAAATCAGCCCCAGCATTTT	CATSRDPGLNQPQHF
TRBD1	14	-	TRBV20-1	TRBJ1-6	TGCAGTGCCTTCGTCGGACAGGGGGATTCACCCCTCCACTTT	CSAFVGQGDSPLHF
-	14	-	TRBV19	TRBJ1-4	TGTGCCAGTAACCCCCGCGCAACTAATGAAAAACTGTTTTTT	CASNPRATNEKLFF
-	13	few	TRBV27	TRBJ1-1	TGTGCCAGCAGCGATTTCAGTGACACTGAAGCTTTCTTT	CASSDFSDTEAFF
-	14	-	TRBV6-6	TRBJ1-1	TGTGCCAGCAGCCCCACCGGGACCCAACGGGTAGCTTTCTTT	CASSPTGTQRVAFF
-	15	-	TRBV6-2/TRBV6-3	TRBJ2-5	TGTGCCAGCAGCCCTATCGAGGACCGGACAGAGACCCAGTACTTC	CASSPIEDRTETQYF
TRBD2	17	-	TRBV25-1	TRBJ2-1	TGTGCCAGCACCGTTCCGGGACTAGCGGGGGGGACGATTGAGCAGTTCTTC	CASTVPGLAGGTIEQFF
TRBD1	15	once	TRBV4-1	TRBJ1-6	TGCGCCAGCAGCCAAGGGACAGGGAATAATTCACCCCTCCACTTT	CASSQGTGNNSPLHF
-	14	-	TRBV12-3/TRBV12-4	TRBJ2-5	TGTGCCAGCACTTTAGGGGCCTCGATAGGGACCCAGTACTTC	CASTLGASIGTQYF
TRBD2	16	once	TRBV6-6	TRBJ2-1	TGTGCCAACAGCCTTAGCGGGGGGCCTTCCTACAATGAGCAGTTCTTC	CANSLSGGPSYNEQFF
-	17	-	TRBV28	TRBJ2-7	TGTGCCAGCAGTTTGTTTGAGGACTCCATTTCCGCCTACGAGCAGTACTTC	CASSLFEDSISAYEQYF
TRBD1	16	-	TRBV19	TRBJ2-3	TGTGCCAGCCGGGACAGGGGACTTGTCAGCACAGATACGCAGTATTTT	CASRDRGLVSTDTQYF
-	16	few	TRBV28	TRBJ1-5	TGTGCCAGCAGTTTACTCTCGGAGGGAGCGCATCAGCCCCAGCATTTT	CASSLLSEGAHQPQHF
-	16	-	TRBV7-9	TRBJ2-7	TGTGCCAGCAGCCGAATAATGGGGCGCGAAGGCTACGAGCAGTACTTC	CASSRIMGREGYEQYF
TRBD1	15	once	TRBV7-8	TRBJ2-7	TGTGCCAGCAGCTCGGACAGGGGGCAGATCTACGAGCAGTACTTC	CASSSDRGQIYEQYF
-	16	-	TRBV6-5	TRBJ1-1	TGTGCCAGCAGTTACCAAGCTCGTCCGGGGTGGACTGAAGCTTTCTTT	CASSYQARPGWTEAFF
-	15	-	TRBV19	TRBJ1-5	TGTGCCAGTGGAGGAGAACTGGATAGCAATCAGTCCCAGCATTTT	CASGGELDSNQSQHF
-	12	few	TRBV7-6	TRBJ2-7	TGTGCCAGCACGTTAGAAACCAACGAGCAGTACTTC	CASTLETNEQYF
TRBD2	19	-	TRBV4-1	TRBJ2-2	TGCGCCAGCAGCCAAGATAGGTTCGGGCTAGCGGGGGACACCGGGGAGCTGTTTTTT	CASSQDRFGLAGDTGELFF